This T cell receptor beta chain derives from a study of blood T cells in healthy people across ages. This clonotype was recorded only once. It was with a sample-barcoded 5' primer and a J-beta primer mix that a second PCR of roughly 7 to 12 cycles was run. TCRdb reprocessed the 5' RACE reads via MiXCR and lists one record per CDR3 protein. The table includes around 1,000,000 distinct CDR3 sequences, more than 30% detected once. With 0 bases clipped from V and 9 bases from J, the junction kept 10 bases outside the gene matches. The CDR3 length is 16 residues. Per the germline V gene, CDR1 is DFQATT and CDR2 is SNEGSKA (reference sequence).

The sequenced sample consisted of blood. This receptor was identified in a man aged 18 to 35 in good health. The chain employs TRBV20-1 and TRBJ2-3; 12 nucleotides agree with TRBD2. CDR3 residues: CSARETGTSGHPTQYF. In DNA form, the CDR3 reads TGCAGTGCTAGAGAAACCGGGACTAGCGGGCACCCAACGCAGTATTTT.